The T cell receptor beta chain described here comes from a study of blood T cell repertoires in COVID-19. Turning to the study itself: COVID-19 samples, acute and convalescent, were from the United States, Italy and Spain. The analysed material was cDNA or gDNA that came from T cells, B-cell-depleted T cells, or PBMCs.

Source study methods: How many nucleated cells were present was estimated from reference gene primer amplification. Assay: immunoSEQ multiplex PCR; the TCRdb copy retains only in-frame clones and omits some. V and J calls and clone size are as listed in that table; D and trimming were resolved from the DNA. The sample lists some 350,000 clones; around 84% were seen once. The CDR3 covers 15 residues. V lost 5 bases and J 0 bases, leaving 9 bases between the germline ends. CDR1 is SGHRS and CDR2 is YFSETQ in the germline V gene. This clone was found once. Sample: peripheral blood. This clonotype was obtained from a human donor in a cohort sampled during active COVID-19. The J gene is TRBJ2-6, the V gene TRBV5-1; maybe TRBD1 (5 bases). This CDR3 reads CASRQTDSGANVLTF. CDR3 in DNA: TGCGCCAGCAGGCAGACAGACTCTGGGGCCAACGTCCTGACTTTC.